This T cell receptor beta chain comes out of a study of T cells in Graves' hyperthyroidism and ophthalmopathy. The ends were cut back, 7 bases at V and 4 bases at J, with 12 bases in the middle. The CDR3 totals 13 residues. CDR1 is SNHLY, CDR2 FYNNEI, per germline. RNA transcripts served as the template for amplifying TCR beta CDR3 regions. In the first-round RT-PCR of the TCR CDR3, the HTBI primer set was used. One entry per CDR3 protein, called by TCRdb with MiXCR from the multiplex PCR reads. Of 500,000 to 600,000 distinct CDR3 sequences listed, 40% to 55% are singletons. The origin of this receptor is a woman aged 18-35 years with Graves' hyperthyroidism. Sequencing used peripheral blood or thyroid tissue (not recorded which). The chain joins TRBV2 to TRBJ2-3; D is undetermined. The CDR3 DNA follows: TGTGCCAGCACGAGACTGGTCCCAGATACGCAGTATTTT. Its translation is CASTRLVPDTQYF.